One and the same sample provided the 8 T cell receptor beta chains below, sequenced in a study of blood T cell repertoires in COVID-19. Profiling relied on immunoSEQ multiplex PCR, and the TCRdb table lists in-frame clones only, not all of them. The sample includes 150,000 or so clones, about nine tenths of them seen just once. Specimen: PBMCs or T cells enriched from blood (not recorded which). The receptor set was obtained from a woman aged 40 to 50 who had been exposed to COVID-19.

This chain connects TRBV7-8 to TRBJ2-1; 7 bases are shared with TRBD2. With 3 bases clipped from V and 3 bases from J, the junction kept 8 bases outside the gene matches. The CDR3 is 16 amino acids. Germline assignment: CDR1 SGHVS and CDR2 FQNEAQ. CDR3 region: CASSFEAGYIYNEQFF. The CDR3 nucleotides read TGTGCCAGCAGCTTCGAAGCGGGGTATATCTACAATGAGCAGTTCTTC.

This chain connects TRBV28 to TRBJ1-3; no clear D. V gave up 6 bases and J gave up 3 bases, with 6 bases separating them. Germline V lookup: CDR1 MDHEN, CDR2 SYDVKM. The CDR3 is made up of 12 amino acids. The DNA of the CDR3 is TGTGCCAGCAGGTCCGGTGGAAACACCATATATTTT. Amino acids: CASRSGGNTIYF.

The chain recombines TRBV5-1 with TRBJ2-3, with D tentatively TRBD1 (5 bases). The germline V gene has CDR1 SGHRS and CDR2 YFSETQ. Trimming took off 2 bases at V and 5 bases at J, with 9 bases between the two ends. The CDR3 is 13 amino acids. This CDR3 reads CASSFPGLDTQYF. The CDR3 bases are TGCGCCAGCAGCTTCCCAGGGCTAGATACGCAGTATTTT.

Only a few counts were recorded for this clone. The CDR3 DNA sequence: TGTGCCAGCAGCGCAGTAACAGGAAATGAGCAGTTCTTC. It codes for CASSAVTGNEQFF. This chain uses TRBV9 with TRBJ2-1, with TRBD1 as a possible D gene (5 bases). The V end lost 3 bases, the J end lost 7 bases, and 11 bases lay between the germline ends. Germline assignment: CDR1 SGDLS and CDR2 YYNGEE. CDR3 size: 13 residues.

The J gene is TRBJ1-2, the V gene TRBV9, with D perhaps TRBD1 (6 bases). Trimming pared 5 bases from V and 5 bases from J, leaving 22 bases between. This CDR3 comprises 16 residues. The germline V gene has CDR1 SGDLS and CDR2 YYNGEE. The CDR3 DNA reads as TGTGCCAGCAGTCCAGGAGGGGGGGACCTATTTTATGGCTACACCTTC. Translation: CASSPGGGDLFYGYTF.

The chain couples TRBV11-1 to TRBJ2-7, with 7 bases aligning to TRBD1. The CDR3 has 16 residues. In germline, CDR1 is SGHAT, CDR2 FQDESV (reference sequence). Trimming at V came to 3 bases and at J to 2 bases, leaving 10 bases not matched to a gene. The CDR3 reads CASSFIPGGEPYEQYF. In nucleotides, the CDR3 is TGTGCCAGCAGCTTTATCCCAGGGGGTGAACCCTACGAGCAGTACTTC. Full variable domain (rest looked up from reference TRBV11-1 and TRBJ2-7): EAEVAQSPRYKITEKSQAVAFWCDPISGHATLYWYRQILGQGPELLVQFQDESVVDDSQLPKDRFSAERLKGVDSTLKIQPAELGDSAMYLCASSFIPGGEPYEQYFGPGTRLTVT.

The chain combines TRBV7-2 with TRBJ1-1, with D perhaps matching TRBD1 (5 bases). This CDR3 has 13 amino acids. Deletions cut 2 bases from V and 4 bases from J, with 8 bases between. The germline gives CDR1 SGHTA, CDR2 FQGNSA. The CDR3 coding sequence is TGTGCCAGCAGCTTATACACAGGCACTGAAGCTTTCTTT. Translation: CASSLYTGTEAFF.

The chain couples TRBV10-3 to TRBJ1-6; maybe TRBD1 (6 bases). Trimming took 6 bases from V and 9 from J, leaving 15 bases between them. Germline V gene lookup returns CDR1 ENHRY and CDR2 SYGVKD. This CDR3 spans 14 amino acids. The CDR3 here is CAISEGQGSSPLHF. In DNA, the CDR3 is TGTGCCATCAGCGAAGGCCAGGGGAGTTCACCCCTCCACTTT.